This T cell receptor beta chain was captured in a study of naive and memory T cell subsets. Ligated cDNA underwent four rounds of PCR with nested alpha and beta constant region primers and SP2. For blood and skin samples, reverse transcription used TCR alpha and beta constant primers. TCRdb itself ran the 5' RACE reads through MiXCR, one entry per CDR3 protein. The table has approximately 58,000 distinct CDR3 sequences, over 7% seen once. An oligonucleotide containing a UMI was ligated to the 3' end of TCR cDNA. Cells were not sorted; total RNA input targeted 1 to 1000 ng. Regarding the study as a whole: TCR transcript changes with activation or differentiation may affect this RNA method.

This clonotype was picked up a small number of times. Its antigen is currently unknown. CDR3 size: 16 residues. Germline CDR1 is SQVTM and CDR2 is ANQGSEA. Trimming cost V 7 bases and J 4 bases, with 22 bases left between them. The chain is built from TRBV29-1 and TRBJ1-4; a possible D gene is TRBD1 (6 bases). This receptor was obtained from a male donor in good health. CDR3 sequence (DNA): TGCAGCGCACTCCCGGGCGGGGGGCAGGTTAATGAAAAACTGTTTTTT. This encodes CSALPGGGQVNEKLFF.